Listed below are T cell receptor beta chains from one sample, sequenced in a study of OX40 agonist ivuxolimab in advanced cancers. Profiled with immunoSEQ multiplex PCR; TCRdb holds only in-frame clones, not every one. The sample holds 70,000 to 95,000 clones, roughly 94% seen once. The sequences come from CD4+ or CD8+ T cells sorted from blood, collected in a trial of the OX40 agonist ivuxolimab. The source of these receptors is an adult with an advanced solid tumor such as melanoma, head and neck, liver or kidney cancer. The CDR3 runs from the conserved cysteine through the conserved F or W.

>TRBV5-1|TRBJ2-7
CASSSGLAGSYEQYF
>TRBV2|TRBJ1-1
CASRGGQMNTEAFF
>TRBV7-2|TRBJ2-5
CASSRAAVQETQYF
>TRBV7-9|TRBJ1-6
CASSLDSSYNSPLHF
>TRBV7-2|TRBJ2-3
CASSLALRVVDTQYF
>TRBV28|TRBJ2-2
CASSSGRGYTGELFF
>TRBV5-6|TRBJ2-1
CASSWNRGRLYNEQFF
>TRBV5-1|TRBJ2-5
CASSTRGGGEETQYF
>TRBV11-3|TRBJ2-2
CASSRLAGPNTGELFF
>TRBV11-2|TRBJ2-1
CASTSGGALQFF